The 10 T cell receptor beta chains below all came from one sample that was sequenced in a study of Ad26.COV2.S vaccination and SARS-CoV-2 variants (dated by TCRdb to the early 2020s). Library creation used the immunoSEQ multiplex PCR assay. The immuneACCESS repertoire file appears here via TCRdb, limited to in-frame rearrangements. These files lack a portion of the clones; in checked studies, under half of the deficit traces to unresolved V genes, and the cause of the others is not known. Present in this sample are about 440,000 clones, roughly 85% of which were seen just once. The ten largest clonotypes hold roughly 12% of the sample. The treatment or condition label on this specimen signifies: some 20 received Ad26.COV2.S at low or high dose, single or two shots; roughly 5 received placebo; per-sample allocation not given. For vaccine and placebo recipients, the sequenced repertoires came from samples collected on day 63 after the first injection.

The sample was peripheral blood, taken in a trial of Ad26.COV2.S vaccine versus placebo. All receptors derive from a person between 18 and 60 years old who received the Ad26.COV2.S COVID-19 vaccine or a placebo.

The J gene is TRBJ2-7, the V gene TRBV5-1; maybe TRBD2 (6 bases). Trimming took 4 bases from V and 0 from J, leaving 11 bases between them. Germline assignment: CDR1 SGHRS and CDR2 YFSETQ. CDR3 size: 14 residues. The CDR3: CASSVSGASYEQYF. The CDR3 DNA is TGCGCCAGCAGCGTCTCGGGAGCCTCCTACGAGCAGTACTTC.

The chain recombines TRBV27 with TRBJ2-3, with D uncertain. The germline CDR1 and CDR2 sequences are MNHEY and SMNVEV (reference sequence). Trimming left V 3 bases short and J 6 bases short, with 10 bases between. The CDR3 is 13 residues long. The CDR3 spells CASSFLPEDTQYF. The CDR3 DNA follows: TGTGCCAGCAGTTTCCTTCCCGAGGATACGCAGTATTTT.

This clone was detected only a few times. The chain combines TRBV2 with TRBJ1-6; D unresolved. The CDR3 is made up of 13 amino acids. Trimming removed 3 bases at V and 7 bases at J, with 7 bases between. Germline V CDR1 and CDR2: SNHLY, FYNNEI. The CDR3 region is CASSETANSPLHF. For the CDR3, the DNA is TGTGCCAGCAGTGAGACCGCGAATTCACCCCTCCACTTT.

The chain has TRBV6-1 and TRBJ2-7; D remains unclear. The CDR3 has 13 amino acids. V dropped 2 bases and J dropped 3 bases, with 8 bases sitting between them. Germline V CDR1 and CDR2: MNHNS, SASEGT. For the CDR3, the DNA is TGTGCCAGCAGTGAACCAGACCTCTACGAGCAGTACTTC. Translated: CASSEPDLYEQYF.

This sequence joins TRBV28 and TRBJ2-1; TRBD2 agrees at 8 bases. The CDR3 has 14 residues. V lost 3 bases and J lost 7; bases outside the gene matches: 5. Germline CDR1 is MDHEN and CDR2 is SYDVKM. The CDR3 here is CASSLPGRVNEQFF. The CDR3 DNA sequence: TGTGCCAGCAGTTTGCCCGGGAGGGTAAATGAGCAGTTCTTC.

The genes are TRBV25-1 and TRBJ1-2; 7 positions match TRBD1. The germline CDR1 and CDR2 sequences are MGHDK and SYGVNS. The CDR3 has 13 residues. V was pared by 5 bases and J by 3 bases, with 3 bases of the junction left unmatched. Here the CDR3 reads CASSRDRDYGYTF. DNA of the CDR3: TGTGCCAGCAGTCGGGACAGAGACTATGGCTACACCTTC.

The chain couples TRBV2 to TRBJ1-5, with D tentatively TRBD1 (6 bases). The CDR3 consists of 14 residues. Trimming took off 5 bases at V and 6 bases at J, with 14 bases between the two ends. CDR1 is SNHLY, CDR2 FYNNEI, per germline. CDR3 amino acids: CASSLTRGGQPQHF. The CDR3 coding sequence is TGTGCCAGCAGTCTTACCAGGGGAGGTCAGCCCCAGCATTTT.

V usage is TRBV7-9 and J usage is TRBJ1-2, with D hard to call. V lost 6 bases and J 1 base, leaving 9 bases between the germline ends. In germline, CDR1 is SEHNR, CDR2 FQNEAQ (reference sequence). This CDR3 spans 13 amino acids. The CDR3 DNA follows: TGTGCCAGCAGTGGTTCCTTTAACTATGGCTACACCTTC. Amino acids: CASSGSFNYGYTF.

The gene calls are TRBV2 and TRBJ1-1; D call uncertain. Germline V CDR1 and CDR2: SNHLY, FYNNEI. Trimming took 4 bases from V and 5 from J, leaving 11 bases between them. The CDR3 totals 13 residues. CDR3 residues: CASSVGEWTEAFF. CDR3 coding DNA: TGTGCCAGCAGTGTCGGGGAATGGACTGAAGCTTTCTTT.

J is TRBJ2-7 and V is TRBV5-5; D is undetermined. The V end lost 0 bases, the J end lost 7 bases, and 11 bases lay between the germline ends. The germline CDR1 and CDR2 sequences are SGHKS and YYEKEE (reference sequence). The length of the CDR3 is 13 residues. The CDR3 sequence: CASSLVGSREQYF. The DNA for the CDR3 is TGTGCCAGCAGCTTGGTAGGATCACGGGAGCAGTACTTC.